This TCR beta chain was recovered during a study of cytomegalovirus exposure and HLA in healthy donors. V lost 6 bases and J lost 6; bases outside the gene matches: 4. Germline V CDR1 and CDR2: SGHRS, YFSETQ. The CDR3 has 13 residues. In the case of this clone: The antigen remains undetermined.

Study-level points and caveats: It was approximately 160 TCR beta chains that were listed as cytomegalovirus-associated.

Primers for the PCR totalled 60 Vbeta and 13 Jbeta. The assay was immunoSEQ multiplex PCR, and TCRdb's table has in-frame clones only and misses some. Counted here are roughly 200,000 clones, about 90% occurring once; the ten biggest clones make up under 1.2%. Specimen: PBMCs. The V gene is TRBV5-1, the J gene TRBJ2-3; TRBD2 agrees at 10 bases. The sequence came from a boy younger than 10 in good health and CMV-seronegative. CDR3 amino acids: CASNSGGPDTQYF. CDR3 nucleotides: TGCGCCAGCAATAGCGGGGGGCCCGATACGCAGTATTTT.